A single sample gave rise to the 12 T cell receptor beta chains below, sequenced in a study of blood T cell repertoires in COVID-19. Profiling relied on immunoSEQ multiplex PCR, and the TCRdb table lists in-frame clones only, not all of them. The sample yields some 250,000 clones, 75% to 90% seen once. Sequencing was carried out using peripheral blood. The receptors originated from a man between 60 and 75 years old who had recovered from COVID-19.

V gene TRBV9 combines with J gene TRBJ1-2, with 8 bases identical to TRBD1. J gave up 5 bases and V 0 bases, and 12 bases lay outside the gene matches. CDR3 size: 17 residues. Germline values: CDR1 SGDLS, CDR2 YYNGEE. This chain's CDR3 is CASSVERTGRKSYGYTF. CDR3 nucleotides: TGTGCCAGCAGCGTAGAAAGGACAGGGAGGAAGAGTTATGGCTACACCTTC.

This clone was seen ten or more times. The chain links TRBV2 to TRBJ2-1; maybe TRBD1 (6 bases). Deletions cut 5 bases from V and 0 bases from J, with 20 bases between. The germline gives CDR1 SNHLY, CDR2 FYNNEI. The CDR3 consists of 18 residues. CDR3 protein: CASSFLPMDSLSYNEQFF. CDR3 bases: TGTGCCAGCAGTTTCCTCCCCATGGACAGCCTCTCCTACAATGAGCAGTTCTTC.

The chain carries TRBV19 and TRBJ2-3; 9 bases align to TRBD1. With 3 bases clipped from V and 2 bases from J, the junction kept 12 bases outside the gene matches. The CDR3 contains 18 residues. The V gene's germline CDR1 is LNHDA and CDR2 SQIVND (reference sequence). In DNA form, the CDR3 reads TGTGCCAGTAGTATTGAGGCGTGGACAGGGGCCGACACAGATACGCAGTATTTT. This translates into CASSIEAWTGADTDTQYF.

The chain carries TRBV6-5 and TRBJ2-7; TRBD2 might be the D (6 bases). The CDR3 is made up of 14 amino acids. Trimming stripped 4 bases from V and 5 bases from J, with 15 bases between. From germline, CDR1 is MNHEY and CDR2 SVGAGI. The CDR3 nucleotides are TGTGCCAGCAGTTTGCGGGAAGGATGGCACGAGCAGTACTTC. It yields the protein CASSLREGWHEQYF.

V is TRBV5-1 and J is TRBJ1-1; D is undetermined. With 0 bases removed from V and 1 base from J, the gap between germline ends came to 10 bases. The CDR3 has 15 residues. Germline values: CDR1 SGHRS, CDR2 YFSETQ. The CDR3 is CASSLGGTQNTEAFF. The CDR3 DNA sequence: TGCGCCAGCAGCTTGGGCGGCACCCAGAACACTGAAGCTTTCTTT.

This sequence joins TRBV19 and TRBJ1-2, with D uncertain. The V gene lost 4 bases and the J gene lost 4 bases, with 10 bases spanning the gap. The germline V gene has CDR1 LNHDA and CDR2 SQIVND (reference sequence). The CDR3 totals 13 residues. CDR3 amino acids: CASSTVPPYGYTF. CDR3 coding DNA: TGTGCCAGTAGTACAGTCCCGCCCTATGGCTACACCTTC. The whole variable domain, filled in from reference TRBV19 and TRBJ1-2, reads DGGITQSPKYLFRKEGQNVTLSCEQNLNHDAMYWYRQDPGQGLRLIYYSQIVNDFQKGDIAEGYSVSREKKESFPLTVTSAQKNPTAFYLCASSTVPPYGYTFGSGTRLTVV.

The table lists this clone with a few counts. The genes are TRBV4-2 and TRBJ1-1; a possible D gene is TRBD1 (6 bases). The germline V gene has CDR1 LGHNA and CDR2 YNFKEQ. The CDR3 is made up of 16 amino acids. V was shortened by 2 bases and J by 0 bases, with 13 bases between the two germline ends. CDR3 region: CASSQSDSDLNTEAFF. CDR3 DNA: TGTGCCAGCAGCCAATCGGACAGCGATCTGAACACTGAAGCTTTCTTT.

The chain is built from TRBV4-2 and TRBJ1-1; unclear D gene. The CDR3 is 13 residues long. The V and J ends lost 0 bases and 7 bases respectively, with 9 bases between them. The germline gives CDR1 LGHNA, CDR2 YNFKEQ. The CDR3 loop is CASSQDGGNEAFF. The CDR3 DNA is TGTGCCAGCAGCCAAGATGGAGGAAATGAAGCTTTCTTT.

On this clone itself: This sample includes further DNA sequences coding for the same CDR3. The gene calls are TRBV3-1 (or the pseudogene TRBV3-2) and TRBJ2-7, with D hard to call. V lost 4 bases and J 0 bases, leaving 4 bases between the germline ends. The CDR3 consists of 12 residues. CDR1 and CDR2 (germline): LGHDT, YNNKEL (reference sequence). CDR3 sequence: CASSRSSYEQYF. CDR3 nucleotides: TGTGCCAGCAGCCGTAGCTCCTACGAGCAGTACTTC.

This clone was observed a few times. The rearrangement uses TRBV5-6 and TRBJ2-5; D uncertain. CDR3 length: 14 amino acids. V dropped 0 bases and J dropped 4 bases, with 10 bases sitting between them. The germline V gene has CDR1 SGHDT and CDR2 YYEEEE. CDR3 region: CASSLVSTLETQYF. CDR3 nucleotide sequence: TGTGCCAGCAGCTTGGTCTCTACTTTAGAGACCCAGTACTTC.

The chain employs TRBV2 and TRBJ2-5, with D possibly matching TRBD1 (5 bases). The CDR3 contains 13 residues. Germline assignment: CDR1 SNHLY and CDR2 FYNNEI. Trimming took off 6 bases at V and 5 bases at J, with 13 bases between the two ends. In nucleotides, the CDR3 is TGTGCCAGCAGCCATGACAGTTCCGAGACCCAGTACTTC. Its translation: CASSHDSSETQYF.

The J gene is TRBJ2-2, the V gene TRBV2, with D possibly being TRBD2 (6 bases). This CDR3 is built from 14 residues. Trimming cost V 6 bases and J 4 bases, with 12 bases left between them. Per the germline V gene, CDR1 is SNHLY and CDR2 is FYNNEI. CDR3 sequence reads: CASSRQGGTGELFF. CDR3 DNA sequence: TGTGCCAGCAGCCGCCAGGGAGGCACCGGGGAGCTGTTTTTT.